This TCR beta chain was sequenced in a study of cytomegalovirus exposure and HLA in healthy donors. Findings and limits, study-wide: In vitro assays verified that a few CMV-associated chains recognized CMV antigens specifically. It was reported that the classifier diagnosed cytomegalovirus status with high specificity and sensitivity in both the original and validation cohorts.

With regard to this clone: Its target is unknown.

Trimming took off 0 bases at V and 4 bases at J, with 11 bases between the two ends. Germline V gene lookup returns CDR1 SGDLS and CDR2 YYNGEE. The CDR3 extends over 15 amino acids. The method was immunoSEQ multiplex PCR; TCRdb's version includes in-frame clones alone and lacks a portion of them. The table lists 260,000 or so clones, roughly 87% of them singletons. V and J are TRBV9 and TRBJ2-1, with D hard to call. This receptor was obtained from a woman in her 30s in good health and CMV-seronegative. Material: PBMCs. The chain's CDR3 is CASSVAPQLYNEQFF. The DNA for the CDR3 is TGTGCCAGCAGCGTAGCTCCCCAATTATACAATGAGCAGTTCTTC.